These 22 T cell receptor beta chains came from one sample sequenced in a study of long-term antiretroviral therapy in people with HIV (dated by TCRdb to between 2022 and 2023). The immunoSEQ hsTCRB v3.0 assay was used at survey level resolution for TRB variable region sequencing. In its TCRdb copy, this immuneACCESS table keeps in-frame sequences only and misses some clones. Where compared with another copy, unresolved V genes explain less than half of these, and the others have no known cause. The sample contains 20,000 to 25,000 clones, 70% to 90% of them found a single time. Jointly, the top ten make up 6% to 6.5% of the sample. The source material was unsorted PBMCs, sampled 0.6 years after starting antiretroviral therapy. These TCRs come from a man aged 60-69 years with HIV.

This chain uses TRBV7-4 with TRBJ1-1; D unclear. Germline V lookup: CDR1 SGHVT, CDR2 SQSDAQ. CDR3 length: 12 amino acids. The V gene lost 3 bases and the J gene lost 8 bases, with 10 bases spanning the gap. This chain's CDR3 is CASSFKRDEAFF. The CDR3 coding sequence is TGTGCCAGCAGCTTCAAAAGAGACGAAGCTTTCTTT.

The rearrangement uses TRBV12-2 and TRBJ1-2; the table calls TRBD1, which could not be checked here. TRBV12-2 is termed a pseudogene. CDR3 length: 15 residues. The CDR3 nucleotides are TGTGCAAGTCGCTTAGCGCGCGACAGGGTATATGGCTACACCTTC. This gives the protein CASRLARDRVYGYTF.

For the CDR3, the DNA is TGTGCCAGCAGCGGAGGGCACTCCGGGGGGGCAGATACGCAGTATTTT. Protein product: CASSGGHSGGADTQYF. The chain is built from TRBV7-2 and TRBJ2-3; 8 nucleotides align to TRBD2. CDR3 length: 16 residues. Trimming took 5 bases from V and 4 from J; bases not matched to a gene: 11. Germline assignment: CDR1 SGHTA and CDR2 FQGNSA. The full variable domain, completed using reference TRBV7-2 and TRBJ2-3, is GAGVSQSPSNKVTEKGKDVELRCDPISGHTALYWYRQSLGQGLEFLIYFQGNSAPDKSGLPSDRFSAERTGGSVSTLTIQRTQQEDSAVYLCASSGGHSGGADTQYFGPGTRLTVL.

The chain links TRBV10-2 to TRBJ1-5, with no clear D. Germline V gene data show CDR1 as WSHSY and CDR2 as SAAADI. The CDR3 covers 15 residues. Trimming took off 4 bases at V and 0 bases at J, with 10 bases between the two ends. The CDR3, as DNA: TGCGCCAGCAGTGTACATCAACATAGCAATCAGCCCCAGCATTTT. Encoded protein: CASSVHQHSNQPQHF.

This chain uses TRBV5-4 with TRBJ1-1; 7 nucleotides agree with TRBD1. V lost 4 bases and J lost 1; bases outside the gene matches: 7. The CDR3 covers 15 residues. From germline, CDR1 is SGHNT and CDR2 YYREEE (reference sequence). The CDR3 loop reads CASSTPGTENTEAFF. CDR3 bases: TGTGCCAGCAGCACACCCGGGACAGAGAACACTGAAGCTTTCTTT.

The CDR3 sequence: CASSPRGTNYGYTF. For the CDR3, the DNA is TGTGCCAGCAGCCCCCGAGGAACTAACTATGGCTACACCTTC. The V call is TRBV9, the J call TRBJ1-2; D unclear. Germline CDR1 SGDLS, CDR2 YYNGEE. Between the trimmed V and J ends, which lost 4 bases and 0 bases, there was a span of 10 bases. The CDR3 sequence is 14 residues long.

The V and J genes are TRBV11-3 and TRBJ1-1; D gene unclear. V was trimmed by 6 bases and J by 0 bases, leaving 8 bases between them. From germline, CDR1 is SGHNT and CDR2 YENEEA. This CDR3 has 13 residues. This chain's CDR3 is CASRSSVNTEAFF. In DNA form, the CDR3 reads TGTGCCAGCAGATCTTCAGTGAACACTGAAGCTTTCTTT.

In regard to this clone: Other DNA sequences in this specimen translate into the identical CDR3. The chain uses TRBV9 and TRBJ2-1; 8 positions match TRBD2. V gave up 2 bases and J gave up 0 bases; unmatched junction bases: 1. Germline values: CDR1 SGDLS, CDR2 YYNGEE. The CDR3 runs 15 residues. The CDR3 spells CASSVSGGSYNEQFF. The DNA of the CDR3 is TGTGCCAGCAGCGTCAGCGGGGGCTCCTACAATGAGCAGTTCTTC. The full variable domain, completed using reference TRBV9 and TRBJ2-1, is DSGVTQTPKHLITATGQRVTLRCSPRSGDLSVYWYQQSLDQGLQFLIQYYNGEERAKGNILERFSAQQFPDLHSELNLSSLELGDSALYFCASSVSGGSYNEQFFGPGTRLTVL.

This chain uses TRBV27 with TRBJ2-1; no definite D call. The CDR3 extends over 13 amino acids. CDR1 is MNHEY, CDR2 SMNVEV, per germline (reference sequence). The V end was cut by 8 bases, the J end by 0 bases, with 8 bases between. The CDR3 DNA reads as TGTGCCAGCGGGTTGAGCTCCTACAATGAGCAGTTCTTC. Its protein is CASGLSSYNEQFF.

V and J are TRBV5-1 and TRBJ2-3; 9 nucleotides line up with TRBD2. Trimming removed 4 bases from V and 2 bases from J; junction bases left unmatched: 5. The CDR3 extends over 15 amino acids. Germline CDR1 and CDR2: SGHRS and YFSETQ. CDR3 sequence (DNA): TGCGCCAGCAGCGTAACTAGCGGGTACACAGATACGCAGTATTTT. It translates to CASSVTSGYTDTQYF.

V gene TRBV19 combines with J gene TRBJ1-2; no clear D. V was shortened by 5 bases and J by 1 base, with 8 bases between the two germline ends. CDR1 is LNHDA, CDR2 SQIVND, per germline (reference sequence). This CDR3 region has 13 residues. The CDR3 DNA follows: TGTGCCAGTAGTGTTCATAATAACTATGGCTACACCTTC. Its translation is CASSVHNNYGYTF.

The chain links TRBV7-3 to TRBJ2-7, with 12 bases aligning to TRBD2. V lost 5 bases and J lost 4; bases outside the gene matches: 9. The CDR3 spans 16 residues. CDR1 is SGHTA and CDR2 is FQGTGA in the germline V gene. The CDR3, as DNA: TGTGCCAGCAGCCCCCGGTCTAGCGGGGGGGGGTACGAGCAGTACTTC. Residues: CASSPRSSGGGYEQYF.

In DNA, the CDR3 is TGTGCCAGCAGCGTTACAGGGGGCCCTATCTACGAGCAGTACTTC. Translation gives CASSVTGGPIYEQYF. The chain links TRBV9 to TRBJ2-7, with 9 bases that match TRBD1. The CDR3 is 15 residues long. CDR1 SGDLS and CDR2 YYNGEE come from the germline V gene. V dropped 2 bases and J dropped 3; count of bases not matched to a gene: 6.

This chain links TRBV5-1 with TRBJ2-2; 8 nucleotides match TRBD1. V shed 4 bases, J shed 3 bases, and the junction held 5 bases outside the gene matches. The V gene's germline CDR1 is SGHRS and CDR2 YFSETQ. There are 15 residues in the CDR3. The CDR3 DNA reads TGCGCCAGCAGCCTTCAGGGGGCGCACACCGGGGAGCTGTTTTTT. Translating gives CASSLQGAHTGELFF.

This clone appeared once. The chain carries TRBV7-2 and TRBJ2-1; D perhaps matches TRBD2 (5 bases). The V gene's germline CDR1 is SGHTA and CDR2 FQGNSA. This CDR3 is 16 amino acids long. V dropped 6 bases and J dropped 1 base, with 16 bases sitting between them. CDR3 sequence: CASSPAAPGSYNEQFF. Written as DNA, the CDR3 is TGTGCCAGCAGTCCTGCCGCCCCGGGATCCTACAATGAGCAGTTCTTC.

This rearrangement joins TRBV11-3 to TRBJ2-1, with TRBD2 matching 10 bases. J lost 2 bases, V lost 5 bases, and 3 bases had no gene match. CDR1 is SGHNT, CDR2 YENEEA, per germline. The CDR3 runs 15 residues. The chain's CDR3 is CASSTGLATYNEQFF. CDR3 DNA: TGTGCCAGCAGCACGGGACTAGCGACCTACAATGAGCAGTTCTTC. Full variable domain (rest looked up from reference TRBV11-3 and TRBJ2-1): EAGVVQSPRYKIIEKKQPVAFWCNPISGHNTLYWYLQNLGQGPELLIRYENEEAVDDSQLPKDRFSAERLKGVDSTLKIQPAELGDSAVYLCASSTGLATYNEQFFGPGTRLTVL.

The chain links TRBV19 to TRBJ1-2, with a tentative D call TRBD1 (5 bases). Germline CDR1 and CDR2: LNHDA and SQIVND (reference sequence). Between the trimmed V and J ends, which lost 3 bases and 1 base, there was a span of 15 bases. The CDR3 length is 16 residues. The CDR3 protein is CASSILQGSFNYGYTF. The CDR3 DNA sequence: TGTGCCAGTAGTATCCTTCAGGGATCCTTTAACTATGGCTACACCTTC.

The CDR3 DNA follows: TGTGCCAGCTCATCCCCCGAGGCCAGCTACGAGCAGTACTTC. This codes for CASSSPEASYEQYF. The rearrangement uses TRBV18 and TRBJ2-7; D gene uncertain. Between the trimmed V and J ends, which lost 5 bases and 3 bases, there was a span of 14 bases. CDR1 is KGHSH and CDR2 is LQKENI in the germline V gene. CDR3 length equals 14 residues. Full variable domain (missing parts from reference TRBV18 and TRBJ2-7): NAGVMQNPRHLVRRRGQEARLRCSPMKGHSHVYWYRQLPEEGLKFMVYLQKENIIDESGMPKERFSAEFPKEGPSILRIQQVVRGDSAAYFCASSSPEASYEQYFGPGTRLTVT.

V and J are TRBV11-2 and TRBJ2-7, with TRBD1 matching 10 bases. CDR1 is SGHAT and CDR2 is FQNNGV in the germline V gene. Trimming cost V 4 bases and J 4 bases; bases outside gene matches: 7. The CDR3 runs 15 residues. Written as DNA, the CDR3 is TGTGCCAGCAGCTCCTCTGGGACAGGGGTGTACGAGCAGTACTTC. It is translated as CASSSSGTGVYEQYF.

The chain combines TRBV29-1 with TRBJ2-7, with TRBD1 identical over 12 bases. Germline V lookup: CDR1 SQVTM, CDR2 ANQGSEA. The CDR3 spans 13 residues. The junction had 4 bases not matched to a gene; V was cut back by 5 bases and J by 5 bases. Here the CDR3 DNA reads TGCAGCGTTTCCGGGACAGGGGGCGACGAGCAGTACTTC. It translates to CSVSGTGGDEQYF.

The table lists this clone with a count of one. This chain joins TRBV5-4 and TRBJ2-1, with TRBD2 matching 7 bases. The CDR3 extends over 13 amino acids. The trim removed 0 bases at V and 10 bases at J, leaving 4 bases unmatched. Per germline, CDR1 SGHNT and CDR2 YYREEE (reference sequence). The CDR3 DNA is TGTGCCAGCAGCTTGGCGCTAGCGGAGGAGCAGTTCTTC. It encodes CASSLALAEEQFF.

This clone has a handful of counts. The V and J genes are TRBV27 and TRBJ2-7, with 12 bases identical to TRBD2. Germline assignment: CDR1 MNHEY and CDR2 SMNVEV (reference sequence). This CDR3 has 17 residues. V was pared by 5 bases and J by 5 bases, with 13 bases of the junction left unmatched. The CDR3 sequence is CASSPHQTSGRIHEQYF. CDR3 DNA sequence: TGTGCCAGCAGTCCCCACCAAACTAGCGGGAGGATCCACGAGCAGTACTTC.